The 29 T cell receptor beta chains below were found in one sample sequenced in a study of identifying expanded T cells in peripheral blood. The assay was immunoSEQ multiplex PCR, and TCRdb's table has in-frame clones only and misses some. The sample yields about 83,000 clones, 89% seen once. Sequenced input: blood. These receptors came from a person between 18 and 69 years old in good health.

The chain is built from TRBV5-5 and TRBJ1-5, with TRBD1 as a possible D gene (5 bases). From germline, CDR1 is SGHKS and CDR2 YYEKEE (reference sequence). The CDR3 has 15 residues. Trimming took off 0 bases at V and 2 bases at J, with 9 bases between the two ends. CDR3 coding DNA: TGTGCCAGCAGCTTGGCCCCGACAGGCAATCAGCCCCAGCATTTT. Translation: CASSLAPTGNQPQHF.

CDR3 coding DNA: TGCGCCAGCAGAACGACAGTTAGTCGCATGAACACTGAAGCTTTCTTT. Its protein product is CASRTTVSRMNTEAFF. The chain combines TRBV5-1 with TRBJ1-1; tentatively, D is TRBD1 (5 bases). Looked up from germline, CDR1 is SGHRS and CDR2 is YFSETQ. Trimming stripped 5 bases from V and 0 bases from J, with 17 bases between. The CDR3 runs 16 residues.

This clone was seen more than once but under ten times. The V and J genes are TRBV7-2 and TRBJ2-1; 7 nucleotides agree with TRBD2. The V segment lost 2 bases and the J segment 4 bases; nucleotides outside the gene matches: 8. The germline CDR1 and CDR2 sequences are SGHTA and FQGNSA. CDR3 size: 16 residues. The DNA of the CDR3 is TGTGCCAGCAGCTTATTGTCGGGGGGAACGTACAATGAGCAGTTCTTC. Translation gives CASSLLSGGTYNEQFF.

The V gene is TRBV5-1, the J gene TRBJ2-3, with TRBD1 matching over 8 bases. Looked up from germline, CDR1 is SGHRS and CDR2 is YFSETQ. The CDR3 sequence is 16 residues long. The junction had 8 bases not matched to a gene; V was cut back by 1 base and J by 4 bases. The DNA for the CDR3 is TGCGCCAGCAGCTTGACCGGACAGGGTGCTGCAGATACGCAGTATTTT. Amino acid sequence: CASSLTGQGAADTQYF.

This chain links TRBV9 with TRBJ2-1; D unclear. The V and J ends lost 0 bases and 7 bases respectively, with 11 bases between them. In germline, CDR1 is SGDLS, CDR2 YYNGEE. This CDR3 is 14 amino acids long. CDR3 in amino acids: CASSVGSSQNEQFF. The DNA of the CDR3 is TGTGCCAGCAGCGTAGGGTCAAGTCAGAATGAGCAGTTCTTC.

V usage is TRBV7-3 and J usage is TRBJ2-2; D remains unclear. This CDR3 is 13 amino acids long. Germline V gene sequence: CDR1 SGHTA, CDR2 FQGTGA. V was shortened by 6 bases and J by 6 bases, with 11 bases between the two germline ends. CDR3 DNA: TGTGCCAGCAGTTACATGGCTGCCGGGGAGCTGTTTTTT. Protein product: CASSYMAAGELFF. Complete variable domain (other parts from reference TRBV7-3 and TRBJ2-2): GAGVSQTPSNKVTEKGKYVELRCDPISGHTALYWYRQSLGQGPEFLIYFQGTGAADDSGLPNDRFFAVRPEGSVSTLKIQRTERGDSAVYLCASSYMAAGELFFGEGSRLTVL.

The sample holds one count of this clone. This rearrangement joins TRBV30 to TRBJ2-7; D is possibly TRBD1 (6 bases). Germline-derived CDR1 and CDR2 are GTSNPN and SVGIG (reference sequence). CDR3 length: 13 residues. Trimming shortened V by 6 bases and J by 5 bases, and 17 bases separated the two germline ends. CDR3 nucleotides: TGTGCCTGTATACAGGGCCTTAGGGACGAGCAGTACTTC. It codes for CACIQGLRDEQYF.

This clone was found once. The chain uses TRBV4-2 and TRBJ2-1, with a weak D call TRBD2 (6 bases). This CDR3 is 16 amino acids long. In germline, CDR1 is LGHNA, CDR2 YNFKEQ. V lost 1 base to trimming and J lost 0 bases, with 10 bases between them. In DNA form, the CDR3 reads TGTGCCAGCAGCCAAGGCGGGACGAGCTCCTACAATGAGCAGTTCTTC. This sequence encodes CASSQGGTSSYNEQFF.

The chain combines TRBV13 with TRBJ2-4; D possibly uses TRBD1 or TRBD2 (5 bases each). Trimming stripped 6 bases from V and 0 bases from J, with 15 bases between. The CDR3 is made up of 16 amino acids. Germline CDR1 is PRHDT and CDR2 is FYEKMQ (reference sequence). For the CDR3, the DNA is TGTGCCAGCAGTTCCAGGGACCGAATAGCCAAAAACATTCAGTACTTC. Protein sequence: CASSSRDRIAKNIQYF.

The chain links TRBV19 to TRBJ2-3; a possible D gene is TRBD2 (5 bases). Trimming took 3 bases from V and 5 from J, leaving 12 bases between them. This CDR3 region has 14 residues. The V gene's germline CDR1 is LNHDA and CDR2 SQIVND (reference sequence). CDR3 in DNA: TGTGCCAGTAGTATCCGAGGGATGGGAGATACGCAGTATTTT. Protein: CASSIRGMGDTQYF. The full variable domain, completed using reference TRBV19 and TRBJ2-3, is DGGITQSPKYLFRKEGQNVTLSCEQNLNHDAMYWYRQDPGQGLRLIYYSQIVNDFQKGDIAEGYSVSREKKESFPLTVTSAQKNPTAFYLCASSIRGMGDTQYFGPGTRLTVL.

CDR3 sequence: CASSQDPGSNTGELFF. In DNA, the CDR3 is TGCGCCAGCAGCCAAGATCCGGGGTCGAACACCGGGGAGCTGTTTTTT. The chain links TRBV4-1 to TRBJ2-2; D is possibly TRBD2 (5 bases). The CDR3 covers 16 residues. The germline V gene encodes CDR1 MGHRA and CDR2 YSYEKL. Trimming took 0 bases from V and 0 from J, leaving 8 bases between them.

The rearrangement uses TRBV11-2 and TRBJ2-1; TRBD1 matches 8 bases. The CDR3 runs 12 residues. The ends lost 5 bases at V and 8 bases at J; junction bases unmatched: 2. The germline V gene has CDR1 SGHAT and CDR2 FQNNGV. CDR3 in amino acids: CASSPDRDEQFF. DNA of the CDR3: TGTGCCAGCAGCCCGGACAGGGATGAGCAGTTCTTC.

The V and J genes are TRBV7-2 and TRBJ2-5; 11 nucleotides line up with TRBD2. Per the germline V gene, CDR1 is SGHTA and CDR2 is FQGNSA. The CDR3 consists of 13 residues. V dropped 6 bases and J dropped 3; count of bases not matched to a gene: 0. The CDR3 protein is CASRTSGEETQYF. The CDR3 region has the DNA TGTGCCAGCAGGACTAGCGGGGAAGAGACCCAGTACTTC.

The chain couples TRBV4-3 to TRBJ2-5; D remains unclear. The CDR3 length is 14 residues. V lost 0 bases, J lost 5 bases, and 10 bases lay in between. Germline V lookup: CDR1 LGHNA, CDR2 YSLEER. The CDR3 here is CASSQEFTGETQYF. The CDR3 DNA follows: TGCGCCAGCAGCCAAGAGTTTACTGGCGAGACCCAGTACTTC.

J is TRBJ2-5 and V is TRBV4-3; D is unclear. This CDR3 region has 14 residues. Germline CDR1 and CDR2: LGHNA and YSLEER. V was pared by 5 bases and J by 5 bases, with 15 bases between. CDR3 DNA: TGCGCCAGCAGCGTGGACCTCCAGACGGAGACCCAGTACTTC. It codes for CASSVDLQTETQYF.

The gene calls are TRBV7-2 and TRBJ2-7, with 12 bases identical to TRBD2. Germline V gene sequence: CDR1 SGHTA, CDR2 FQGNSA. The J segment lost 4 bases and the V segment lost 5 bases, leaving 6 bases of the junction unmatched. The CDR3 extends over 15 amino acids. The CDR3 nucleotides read TGTGCCAGCAGCCCTAGCGGGGGGGCTCAATACGAGCAGTACTTC. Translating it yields CASSPSGGAQYEQYF.

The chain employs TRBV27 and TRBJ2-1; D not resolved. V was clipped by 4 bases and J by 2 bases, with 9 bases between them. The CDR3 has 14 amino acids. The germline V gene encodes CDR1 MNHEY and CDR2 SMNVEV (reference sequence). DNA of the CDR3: TGTGCCAGCAGTTCCTCCCGAACCTACAATGAGCAGTTCTTC. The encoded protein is CASSSSRTYNEQFF.

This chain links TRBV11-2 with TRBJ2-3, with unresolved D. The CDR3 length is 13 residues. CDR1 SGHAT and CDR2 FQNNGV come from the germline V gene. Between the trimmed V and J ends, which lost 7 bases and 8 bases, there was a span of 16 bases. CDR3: CASTVSMGSTQYF. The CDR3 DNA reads TGTGCCAGCACCGTGTCAATGGGATCTACGCAGTATTTT.

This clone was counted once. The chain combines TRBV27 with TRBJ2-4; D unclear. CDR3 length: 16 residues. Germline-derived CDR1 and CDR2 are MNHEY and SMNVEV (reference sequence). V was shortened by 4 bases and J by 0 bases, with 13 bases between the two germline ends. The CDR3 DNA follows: TGTGCCAGCAGTTCCCCCCGAGGTATAGCCAAAAACATTCAGTACTTC. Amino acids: CASSSPRGIAKNIQYF.

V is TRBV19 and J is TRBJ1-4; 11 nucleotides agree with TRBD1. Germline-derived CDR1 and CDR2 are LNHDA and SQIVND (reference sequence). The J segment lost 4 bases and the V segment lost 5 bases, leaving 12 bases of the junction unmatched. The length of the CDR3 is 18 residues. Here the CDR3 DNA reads TGTGCCAGTAGTCCTCCCCCGGGACAGGGGGAAGATAATGAAAAACTGTTTTTT. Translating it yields CASSPPPGQGEDNEKLFF.

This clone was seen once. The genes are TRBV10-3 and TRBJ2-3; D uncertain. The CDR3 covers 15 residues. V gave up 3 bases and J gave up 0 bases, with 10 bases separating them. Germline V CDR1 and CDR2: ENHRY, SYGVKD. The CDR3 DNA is TGTGCCATCAGTGACCCCCGATCTAGCACAGATACGCAGTATTTT. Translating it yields CAISDPRSSTDTQYF.

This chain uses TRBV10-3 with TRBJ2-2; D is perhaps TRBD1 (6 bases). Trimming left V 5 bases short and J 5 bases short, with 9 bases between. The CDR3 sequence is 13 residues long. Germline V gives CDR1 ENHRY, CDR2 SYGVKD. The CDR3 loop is CAISPQGTGELFF. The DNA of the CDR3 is TGTGCCATCAGTCCACAGGGAACCGGGGAGCTGTTTTTT.

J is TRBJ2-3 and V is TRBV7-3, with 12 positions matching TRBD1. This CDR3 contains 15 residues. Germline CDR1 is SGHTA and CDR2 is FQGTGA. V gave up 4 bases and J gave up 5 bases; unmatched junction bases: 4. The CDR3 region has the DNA TGTGCCAGCAGCTCCGGGACAGGGGGCGGAGATACGCAGTATTTT. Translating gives CASSSGTGGGDTQYF.

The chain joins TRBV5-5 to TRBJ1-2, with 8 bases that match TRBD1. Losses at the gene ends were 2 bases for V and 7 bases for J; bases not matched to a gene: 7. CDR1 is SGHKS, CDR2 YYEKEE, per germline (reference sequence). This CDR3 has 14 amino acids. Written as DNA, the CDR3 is TGTGCCAGCAGCTTTTGGCAGGGGGCCGGTGGCTACACCTTC. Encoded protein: CASSFWQGAGGYTF.

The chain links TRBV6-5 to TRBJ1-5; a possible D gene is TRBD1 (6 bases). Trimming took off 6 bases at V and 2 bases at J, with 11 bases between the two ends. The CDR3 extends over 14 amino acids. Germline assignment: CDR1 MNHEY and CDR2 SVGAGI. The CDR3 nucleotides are TGTGCCAGCAGCAGGGGAGGCGGCAATCAGCCCCAGCATTTT. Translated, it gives CASSRGGGNQPQHF.

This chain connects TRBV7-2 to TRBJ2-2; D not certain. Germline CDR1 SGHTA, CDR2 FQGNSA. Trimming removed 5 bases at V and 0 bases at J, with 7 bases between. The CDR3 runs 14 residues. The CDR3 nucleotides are TGTGCCAGCAGCCCGCAAGCGAACACCGGGGAGCTGTTTTTT. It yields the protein CASSPQANTGELFF.

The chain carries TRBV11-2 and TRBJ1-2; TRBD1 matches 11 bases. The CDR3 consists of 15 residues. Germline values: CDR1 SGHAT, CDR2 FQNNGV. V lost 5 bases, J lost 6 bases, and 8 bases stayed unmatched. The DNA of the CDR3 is TGTGCCAGCAGCGCGGACAGGGGGCGAGAGAATGGCTACACCTTC. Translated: CASSADRGRENGYTF.

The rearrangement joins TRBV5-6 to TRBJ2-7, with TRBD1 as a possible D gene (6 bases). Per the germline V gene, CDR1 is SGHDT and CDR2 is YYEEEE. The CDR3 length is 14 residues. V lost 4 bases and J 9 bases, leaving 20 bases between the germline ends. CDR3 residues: CASSGRQVTVGQYF. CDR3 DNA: TGTGCCAGCAGCGGAAGACAGGTAACTGTGGGGCAGTACTTC.

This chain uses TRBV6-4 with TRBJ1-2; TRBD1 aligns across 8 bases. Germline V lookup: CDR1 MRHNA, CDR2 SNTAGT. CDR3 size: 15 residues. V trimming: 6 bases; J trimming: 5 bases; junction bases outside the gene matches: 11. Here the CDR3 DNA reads TGTGCCAGCAGAGAGACAGGGGATTCGGGGTATGGCTACACCTTC. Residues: CASRETGDSGYGYTF.